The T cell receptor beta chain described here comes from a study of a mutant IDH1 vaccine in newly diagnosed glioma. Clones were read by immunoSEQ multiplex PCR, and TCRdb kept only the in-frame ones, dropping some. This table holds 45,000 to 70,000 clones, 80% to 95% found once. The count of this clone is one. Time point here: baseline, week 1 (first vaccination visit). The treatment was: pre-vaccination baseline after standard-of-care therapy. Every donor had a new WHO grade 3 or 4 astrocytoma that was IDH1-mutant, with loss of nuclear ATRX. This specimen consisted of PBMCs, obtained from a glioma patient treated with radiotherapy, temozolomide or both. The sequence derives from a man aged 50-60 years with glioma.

CDR3 protein: CSVFDRANLRTDTQYF. As DNA, the CDR3 is TGCAGCGTATTTGACAGGGCCAATCTACGCACAGATACGCAGTATTTT. V gene TRBV29-1 combines with J gene TRBJ2-3; 7 nucleotides agree with TRBD1. Germline assignment: CDR1 SQVTM and CDR2 ANQGSEA. V trimming: 6 bases; J trimming: 1 base; junction bases outside the gene matches: 13. The CDR3 has 16 residues.